Listed below are T cell receptor beta chains from one sample, sequenced in a study of shared clonotypes between healthy human individuals. Some clones are missing from TCRdb's copy, which holds only in-frame ones; the method was immunoSEQ multiplex PCR. The data hold over 2,000,000 clones, with approximately 92% observed a single time. Sequenced input: naive CD8+ T cells from PBMCs. These receptors all stem from a man between 18 and 29 years old in good health. Some clones in this sample may be carry-over from other donors' samples. CDR3s include the opening cysteine and the closing phenylalanine or tryptophan. A D gene is named only where the DNA matches it firmly. Clone size, where shown, is once, few, many, or a class for clones that have expanded.

D	size	J	V	DNA	CDR3
-	-	TRBJ2-1	TRBV9	TGTGCCAGCAGCGTTGTGGGACTGGACAATGAGCAGTTCTTC	CASSVVGLDNEQFF
-	-	TRBJ2-7	TRBV15	TGTGCCACCAGCAGATCCCGGGACCGTACTTACGAGCAGTACTTC	CATSRSRDRTYEQYF
-	-	TRBJ2-3	TRBV4-1	TGCGCCAGCAGCCAACCTTGGGATACGCAGTATTTT	CASSQPWDTQYF
-	few	TRBJ2-7	TRBV29-1	TGCAGCGTTGAAAGGGACAACTCCTACGAGCAGTACTTC	CSVERDNSYEQYF
-	-	TRBJ2-1	TRBV27	TGTGCCAGCACCGCGCGGCCCTCCTACAATGAGCAGTTCTTC	CASTARPSYNEQFF
-	-	TRBJ1-2	TRBV28	TGTGCCACCCTCGCGGGGGTGGACGGCTACACCTTC	CATLAGVDGYTF
-	-	TRBJ2-7	TRBV27	TGTGCCAGCAGTTACCAGGGAAGCAAAAACTACGAGCAGTACTTC	CASSYQGSKNYEQYF
TRBD2	-	TRBJ2-7	TRBV11-3	TGTGCCAGCAGCCCTCGGGGGGGACCCTCCTACGAGCAGTACTTC	CASSPRGGPSYEQYF
TRBD1	once	TRBJ2-2	TRBV27	TGTGCCAGCAGTCCCCGACAGGGTGATGTGGCCGGGGAGCTGTTTTTT	CASSPRQGDVAGELFF
TRBD2	-	TRBJ2-7	TRBV18	TGTGCCAGCTCACCCCCCTTTGGGGGAGGGATTTCCTACGAGCAGTACTTC	CASSPPFGGGISYEQYF
-	-	TRBJ1-2	TRBV11-2	TGTGCCAGCAGTGAAAACCCCGGGTTGGAGGGCTACACCTTC	CASSENPGLEGYTF
-	-	TRBJ2-7	TRBV6-5	TGTGCCAGCAGTTTCTCACAGGGATCTCTCTCCTACGAGCAGTACTTC	CASSFSQGSLSYEQYF
-	once	TRBJ1-5	TRBV28	TGTGCCAGCAGTTTCTCGCACTATAGCAATCAGCCCCAGCATTTT	CASSFSHYSNQPQHF
-	-	TRBJ1-1	TRBV30	TGTGCCTGGGGAGCTGGGGGGAACACTGAAGCTTTCTTT	CAWGAGGNTEAFF
-	-	TRBJ2-1	TRBV15	TGTGCCACCAGCAGAAACTCTAACAGCTACAATGAGCAGTTCTTC	CATSRNSNSYNEQFF
-	-	TRBJ2-7	TRBV9	TGTGCCAGCAGCGAGACCCCCGGGGCCTGGGGTGAGCAGTACTTC	CASSETPGAWGEQYF
TRBD1	-	TRBJ1-2	TRBV13	TGTGCCAGCAGCTCACCCGGGACAGATGGCTACACCTTC	CASSSPGTDGYTF
-	-	TRBJ1-5	TRBV6-1	TGTGCCAGCAGCGAGTGGATGCCGACGGCTCAGCCCCAGCATTTT	CASSEWMPTAQPQHF
TRBD1	-	TRBJ1-3	TRBV15	TGTGCCACCAGCACAGTCGACAGGGGTCCCGGAAACACCATATATTTT	CATSTVDRGPGNTIYF
-	-	TRBJ1-4	TRBV5-4	TGTGCCAGCAGCTTTCCCAGTAATGAAAAACTGTTTTTT	CASSFPSNEKLFF
-	-	TRBJ1-5	TRBV7-2	TGTGCCAGCAGCTTCGGACCCCGGGATCAGCCCCAGCATTTT	CASSFGPRDQPQHF
TRBD2	-	TRBJ2-1	TRBV13	TGTGCCAGCAGCGTGGGCCCTAGCGGGACAACCTACAATGAGCAGTTCTTC	CASSVGPSGTTYNEQFF
-	-	TRBJ2-5	TRBV7-9	TGTGCCAGCAGCGCCACTAGTAACCAAGAGACCCAGTACTTC	CASSATSNQETQYF
-	-	TRBJ2-1	TRBV30	TGTGCCTGGAGGGGGGGCAATTACAATGAGCAGTTCTTC	CAWRGGNYNEQFF
-	-	TRBJ2-3	TRBV29-1	TGCAGCGTTGAGGTAATGGGACATCACAGCACAGATACGCAGTATTTT	CSVEVMGHHSTDTQYF
-	-	TRBJ2-7	TRBV5-6	TGTGCCAGCACACAGGGAAGCGAGCAGTACTTC	CASTQGSEQYF
-	-	TRBJ2-7	TRBV28	TGTGCCAGCAGTTTACGGGGACCTCCCAATTACAGCGAGCAGTACTTC	CASSLRGPPNYSEQYF
-	-	TRBJ2-1	TRBV7-8	TGTGCCAGCAGCCCCCCCGGATCCTACAATGAGCAGTTCTTC	CASSPPGSYNEQFF
-	-	TRBJ2-7	TRBV6-1	TGTGCCAGCAGTGAAGCTTCGGAAGGCTTTAGCTACGAGCAGTACTTC	CASSEASEGFSYEQYF
-	-	TRBJ2-7	TRBV9	TGTGCCAGCAGCGTAGGCAGTTCCGAGCAGTACTTC	CASSVGSSEQYF
-	-	TRBJ2-7	TRBV7-9	TGTGCCAGCAGCTTGGTTTCGGTCGGATGGTCCTACGAGCAGTACTTC	CASSLVSVGWSYEQYF
TRBD1	-	TRBJ1-2	TRBV7-9	TGTGCCAGCAGCCCGACAGGGGAGATAGGCTACACCTTC	CASSPTGEIGYTF
TRBD2	-	TRBJ2-1	TRBV9	TGTGCCAGCAGCCTCCCTTTAGCGGGAGGGCCCAAAAATGAGCAGTTCTTC	CASSLPLAGGPKNEQFF
TRBD1	-	TRBJ1-4	TRBV4-1	TGCGCCAGCAGCCAAGTGACAGGGAAGGGGAAACTGTTTTTT	CASSQVTGKGKLFF
TRBD1	-	TRBJ2-3	TRBV11-3	TGTGCCAGCAGCATCGCCGGGACAGCTAGCACAGATACGCAGTATTTT	CASSIAGTASTDTQYF
TRBD1	-	TRBJ2-5	TRBV7-6	TGTGCCAGCAGCCTAGGACAGGGGAGGAGAGAGACCCAGTACTTC	CASSLGQGRRETQYF
TRBD1	-	TRBJ1-1	TRBV2	TGTGCCAGCAGTGCGCGAAGGGACAGGGCTTCTGAAGCTTTCTTT	CASSARRDRASEAFF
TRBD2	-	TRBJ2-1	TRBV5-1	TGCGCCAGCAGCACCTGGACTAGCGGGAAGGATGAGCAGTTCTTC	CASSTWTSGKDEQFF